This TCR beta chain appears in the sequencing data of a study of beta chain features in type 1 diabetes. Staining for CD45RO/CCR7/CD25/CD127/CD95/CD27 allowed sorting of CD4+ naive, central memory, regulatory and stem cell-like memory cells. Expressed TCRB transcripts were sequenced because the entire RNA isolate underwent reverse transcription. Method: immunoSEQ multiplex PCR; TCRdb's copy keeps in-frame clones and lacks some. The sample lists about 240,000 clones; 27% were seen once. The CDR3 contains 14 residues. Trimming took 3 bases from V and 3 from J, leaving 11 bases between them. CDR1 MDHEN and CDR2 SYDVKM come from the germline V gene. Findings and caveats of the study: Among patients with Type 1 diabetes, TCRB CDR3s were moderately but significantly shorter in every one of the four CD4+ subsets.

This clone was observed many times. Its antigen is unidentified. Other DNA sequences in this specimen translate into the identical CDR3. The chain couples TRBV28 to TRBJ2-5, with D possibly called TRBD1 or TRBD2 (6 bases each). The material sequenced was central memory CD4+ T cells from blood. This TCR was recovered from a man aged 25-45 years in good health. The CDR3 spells CASSFGGQEETQYF. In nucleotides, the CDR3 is TGTGCCAGCAGTTTTGGGGGGCAAGAAGAGACCCAGTACTTC.